Following are 8 T cell receptor beta chains from one sample sequenced in a study of patients and donors after allogeneic stem cell transplantation. MiXCR, applied by TCRdb to the RT-PCR reads, yields one record per CDR3 protein. In the table there are about 150,000 distinct CDR3 sequences, 24% of which are singletons. Specimen: blood, either unsorted or a sorted T cell fraction (not recorded which). The receptors were gathered from a human donor who was either an allogeneic HSCT recipient or a stem cell or donor lymphocyte infusion donor (not recorded which). It is not recorded whose cells these are; they may come from a transplant donor.

The chain recombines TRBV4-1 with TRBJ2-1, with no clear D. CDR3 size: 14 residues. Between the trimmed V and J ends, which lost 0 bases and 9 bases, there was a span of 12 bases. Germline lookup yields CDR1 MGHRA and CDR2 YSYEKL. CDR3 protein: CASSQDLAWSEQFF. DNA for the CDR3: TGCGCCAGCAGCCAAGACCTCGCGTGGAGTGAGCAGTTCTTC.

This chain joins TRBV14 and TRBJ1-2, with D perhaps TRBD1 (5 bases). The CDR3 is 14 amino acids. Trimming cost V 4 bases and J 2 bases, with 11 bases left between them. Germline assignment: CDR1 SGHDN and CDR2 FVKESK. The DNA for the CDR3 is TGTGCCAGCAGCCGTACGACAGCAAACTATGGCTACACCTTC. Protein: CASSRTTANYGYTF.

This clonotype was seen more than once but under ten times. The chain links TRBV20-1 to TRBJ2-2; D gene unclear. There are 13 residues in the CDR3. The germline CDR1 and CDR2 sequences are DFQATT and SNEGSKA (reference sequence). Trimming pared 2 bases from V and 3 bases from J, leaving 7 bases between. CDR3 in amino acids: CSARRLDTGELFF. The CDR3 region has the DNA TGCAGTGCTAGACGGCTAGACACCGGGGAGCTGTTTTTT.

This clonotype was seen a handful of times. The CDR3 DNA sequence: TGCGCCAGCAGAAGTCAGGACTACCTCTACAATGAGCAGTTCTTC. It yields the protein CASRSQDYLYNEQFF. The chain has TRBV5-1 and TRBJ2-1; D perhaps matches TRBD2 (6 bases). Germline V gene sequence: CDR1 SGHRS, CDR2 YFSETQ. The CDR3 is 15 residues long. With 5 bases removed from V and 3 bases from J, the gap between germline ends came to 15 bases.

The chain recombines TRBV11-2 with TRBJ2-1; D unclear. Trimming removed 5 bases from V and 7 bases from J, with 3 bases in between. Per germline, CDR1 SGHAT and CDR2 FQNNGV. The CDR3 has 10 amino acids. CDR3 in amino acids: CASSQNEQFF. For the CDR3, the DNA is TGTGCCAGCAGCCAAAATGAGCAGTTCTTC.

The table lists this clonotype with a few counts. This chain uses TRBV7-8 with TRBJ1-1; D uncertain. CDR1 and CDR2 from the germline V gene are SGHVS and FQNEAQ. V lost 1 base, J lost 3 bases, and 6 bases lay in between. This CDR3 spans 13 amino acids. The CDR3 DNA sequence: TGTGCCAGCAGCTTAGTAGTTGACACTGAAGCTTTCTTT. Its protein product is CASSLVVDTEAFF. The whole variable domain, remainder taken from reference TRBV7-8 and TRBJ1-1, is GAGVSQSPRYKVAKRGQDVALRCDPISGHVSLFWYQQALGQGPEFLTYFQNEAQLDKSGLPSDRFFAERPEGSVSTLKIQRTQQEDSAVYLCASSLVVDTEAFFGQGTRLTVV.

This clonotype showed up just a few times. V usage is TRBV30 and J usage is TRBJ2-1, with 13 bases fitting TRBD2. The CDR3 is 15 residues long. After removal of 3 bases from V and 7 bases from J, the junction contained 6 bases not matched to a gene. Germline CDR1 GTSNPN, CDR2 SVGIG (reference sequence). CDR3 region: CAWSAGLAGKNEQFF. CDR3 nucleotide sequence: TGTGCCTGGAGCGCGGGACTAGCGGGAAAAAATGAGCAGTTCTTC.

The J gene is TRBJ2-3, the V gene TRBV10-3; unclear D gene. Trimming left V 8 bases short and J 2 bases short, with 8 bases between. CDR1 and CDR2 from the germline V gene are ENHRY and SYGVKD. The CDR3 totals 12 residues. CDR3 bases: TGTGCCATCCGTCCGGACACAGATACGCAGTATTTT. Translating gives CAIRPDTDTQYF.